This TCR beta chain comes out of a study of T cell repertoires in aging, cancer and after chemotherapy. The wider study: Paired samples before and after chemotherapy came from glioblastoma patients receiving temozolomide-based therapy. The study's findings and limits: No conclusions about immunological memory after chemotherapy can be drawn from the repertoire data. Untreated cancer patients had significantly lower blood TCR diversity than age-matched healthy donors.

This clonotype is medium-sized within its sample. The antigen is undetermined. Peripheral blood genomic DNA, not sorted cells or RNA, was the template. Germline-derived CDR1 and CDR2 are LNHDA and SQIVND (reference sequence). Trimming shortened V by 6 bases and J by 1 base, and 17 bases separated the two germline ends. This CDR3 has 16 residues. A mixed TRB-A/B primer pool amplified rearranged TRB by multiplex touch-down PCR. TCRdb re-derived calls from the multiplex PCR reads in MiXCR, one entry per CDR3 protein. This table has fewer than 2,000 distinct CDR3 sequences, 20% to 25% appearing once. The sequenced sample was blood. The rearrangement uses TRBV19 and TRBJ2-3; D assignment may be TRBD1 or TRBD2 (9 bases each). This TCR derives from a human donor with a solid tumor. The CDR3 protein is CASSPSGTGRTDTQYF. The CDR3, as DNA: TGTGCCAGTAGCCCTAGCGGGACAGGGCGCACAGATACGCAGTATTTT.